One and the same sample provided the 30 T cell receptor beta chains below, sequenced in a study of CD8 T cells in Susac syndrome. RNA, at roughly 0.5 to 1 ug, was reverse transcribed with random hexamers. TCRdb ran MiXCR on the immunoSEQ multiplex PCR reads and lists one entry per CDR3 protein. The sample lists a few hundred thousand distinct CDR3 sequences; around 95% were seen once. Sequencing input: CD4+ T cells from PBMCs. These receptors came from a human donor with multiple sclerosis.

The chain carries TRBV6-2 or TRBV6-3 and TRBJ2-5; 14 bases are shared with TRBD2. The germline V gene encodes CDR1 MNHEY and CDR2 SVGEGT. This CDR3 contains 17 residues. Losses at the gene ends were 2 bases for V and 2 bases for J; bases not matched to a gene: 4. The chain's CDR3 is CASSYRGLAGGQETQYF. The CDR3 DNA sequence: TGTGCCAGCAGTTACCGTGGACTAGCGGGAGGACAAGAGACCCAGTACTTC.

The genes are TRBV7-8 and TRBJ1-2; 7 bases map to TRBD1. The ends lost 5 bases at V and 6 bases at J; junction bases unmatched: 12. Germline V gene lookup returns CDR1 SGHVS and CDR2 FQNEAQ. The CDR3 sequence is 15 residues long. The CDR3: CASSPQGSTGDGYTF. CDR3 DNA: TGTGCCAGCAGCCCCCAGGGTTCAACAGGGGATGGCTACACCTTC. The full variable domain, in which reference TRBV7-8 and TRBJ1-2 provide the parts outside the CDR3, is GAGVSQSPRYKVAKRGQDVALRCDPISGHVSLFWYQQALGQGPEFLTYFQNEAQLDKSGLPSDRFFAERPEGSVSTLKIQRTQQEDSAVYLCASSPQGSTGDGYTFGSGTRLTVV.

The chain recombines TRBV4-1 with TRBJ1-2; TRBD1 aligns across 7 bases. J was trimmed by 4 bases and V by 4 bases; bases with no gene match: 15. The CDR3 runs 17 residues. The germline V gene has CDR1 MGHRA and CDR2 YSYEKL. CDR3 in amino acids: CASSLSGQLLNRYGYTF. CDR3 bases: TGCGCCAGCAGCCTATCGGGACAGTTGTTAAACCGCTATGGCTACACCTTC.

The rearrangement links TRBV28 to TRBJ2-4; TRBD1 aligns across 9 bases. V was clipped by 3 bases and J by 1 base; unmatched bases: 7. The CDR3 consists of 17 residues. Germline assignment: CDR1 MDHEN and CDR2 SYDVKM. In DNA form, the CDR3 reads TGTGCCAGCAGTTTTGTGGGACAGGGTTTGGCCAAAAACATTCAGTACTTC. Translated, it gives CASSFVGQGLAKNIQYF.

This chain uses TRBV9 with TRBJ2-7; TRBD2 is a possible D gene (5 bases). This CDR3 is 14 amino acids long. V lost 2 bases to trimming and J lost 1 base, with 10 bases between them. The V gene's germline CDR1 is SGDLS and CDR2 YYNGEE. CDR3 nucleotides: TGTGCCAGCAGCGTCGGGGTTAAGTCCTACGAGCAGTACTTC. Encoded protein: CASSVGVKSYEQYF.

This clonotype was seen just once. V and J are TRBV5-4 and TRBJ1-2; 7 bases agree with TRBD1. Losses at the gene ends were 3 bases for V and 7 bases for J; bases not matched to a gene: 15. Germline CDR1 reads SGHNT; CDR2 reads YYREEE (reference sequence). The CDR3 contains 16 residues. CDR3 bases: TGTGCCAGCAGCTCCCTGACAGGGTCCTACAGGGGTGGCTACACCTTC. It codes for CASSSLTGSYRGGYTF.

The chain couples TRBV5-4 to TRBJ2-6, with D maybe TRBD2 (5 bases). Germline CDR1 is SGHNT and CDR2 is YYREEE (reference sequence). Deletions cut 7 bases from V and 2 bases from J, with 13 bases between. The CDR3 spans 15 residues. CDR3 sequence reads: CASSLGITGANVLTF. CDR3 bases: TGTGCCAGCTCCCTCGGGATTACTGGGGCCAACGTCCTGACTTTC.

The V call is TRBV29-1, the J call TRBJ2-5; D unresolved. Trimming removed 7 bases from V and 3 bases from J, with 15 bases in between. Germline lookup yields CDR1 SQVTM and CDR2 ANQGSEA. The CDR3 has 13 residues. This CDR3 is CSGAGSAKETQYF. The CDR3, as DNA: TGCAGCGGAGCCGGGTCCGCTAAAGAGACCCAGTACTTC.

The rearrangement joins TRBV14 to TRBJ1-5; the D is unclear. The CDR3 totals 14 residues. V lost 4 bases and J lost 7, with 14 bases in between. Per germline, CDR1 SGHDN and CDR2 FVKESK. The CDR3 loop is CASSLAGWEQPQHF. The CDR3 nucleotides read TGTGCCAGCAGCCTAGCAGGTTGGGAGCAGCCCCAGCATTTT.

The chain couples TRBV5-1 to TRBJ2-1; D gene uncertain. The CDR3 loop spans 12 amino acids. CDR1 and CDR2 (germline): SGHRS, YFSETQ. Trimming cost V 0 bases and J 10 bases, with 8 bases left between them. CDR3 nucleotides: TGCGCCAGCAGCTTGGAGGAAGCGGAGCAGTTCTTC. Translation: CASSLEEAEQFF.

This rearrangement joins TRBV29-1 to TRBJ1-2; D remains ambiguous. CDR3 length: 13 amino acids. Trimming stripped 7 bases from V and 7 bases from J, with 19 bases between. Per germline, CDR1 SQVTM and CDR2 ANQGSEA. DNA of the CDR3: TGCAGCGCCGAGGGTTCAAGGGAGGGTGGCTACACCTTC. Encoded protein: CSAEGSREGGYTF.

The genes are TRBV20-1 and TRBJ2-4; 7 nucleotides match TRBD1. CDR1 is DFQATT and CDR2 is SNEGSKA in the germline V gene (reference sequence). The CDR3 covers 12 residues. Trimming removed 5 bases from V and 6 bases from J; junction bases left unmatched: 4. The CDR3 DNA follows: TGCAGTGCTCCGGGACAGTTAAACATTCAGTACTTC. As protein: CSAPGQLNIQYF.

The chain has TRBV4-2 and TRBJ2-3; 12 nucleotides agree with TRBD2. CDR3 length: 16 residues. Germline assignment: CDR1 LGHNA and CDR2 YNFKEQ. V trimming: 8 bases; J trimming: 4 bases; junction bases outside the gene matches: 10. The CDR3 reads CASERLAGVVSDTQYF. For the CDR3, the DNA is TGTGCCAGCGAGAGACTAGCGGGAGTAGTGTCAGATACGCAGTATTTT.

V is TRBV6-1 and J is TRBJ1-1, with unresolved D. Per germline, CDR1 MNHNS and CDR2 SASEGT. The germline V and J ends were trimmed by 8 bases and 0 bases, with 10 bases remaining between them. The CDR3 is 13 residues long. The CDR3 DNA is TGTGCCAGCGGTGCTCAGATGAACACTGAAGCTTTCTTT. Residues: CASGAQMNTEAFF.

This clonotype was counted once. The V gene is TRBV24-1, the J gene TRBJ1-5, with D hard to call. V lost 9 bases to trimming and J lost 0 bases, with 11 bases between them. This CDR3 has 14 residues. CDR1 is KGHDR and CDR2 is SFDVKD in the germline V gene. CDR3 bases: TGTGCCACCGTCAGTGGGTATAGCAATCAGCCCCAGCATTTT. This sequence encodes CATVSGYSNQPQHF.

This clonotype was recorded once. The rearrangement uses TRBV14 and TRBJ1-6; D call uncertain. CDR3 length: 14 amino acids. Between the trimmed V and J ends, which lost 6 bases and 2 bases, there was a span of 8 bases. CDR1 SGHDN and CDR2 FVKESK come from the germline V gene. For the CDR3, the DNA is TGTGCCAGCAGTCGGGCAGCCTATAATTCACCCCTCCACTTT. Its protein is CASSRAAYNSPLHF.

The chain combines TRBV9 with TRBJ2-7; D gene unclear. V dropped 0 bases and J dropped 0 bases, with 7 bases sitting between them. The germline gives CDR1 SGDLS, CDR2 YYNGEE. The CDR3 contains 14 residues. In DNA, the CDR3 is TGTGCCAGCAGCGTAGGATCCAGCTCCTACGAGCAGTACTTC. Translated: CASSVGSSSYEQYF.

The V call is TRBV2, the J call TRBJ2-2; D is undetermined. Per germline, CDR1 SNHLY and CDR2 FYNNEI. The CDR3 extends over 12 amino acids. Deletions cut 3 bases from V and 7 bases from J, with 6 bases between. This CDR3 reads CASSEDGGELFF. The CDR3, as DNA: TGTGCCAGCAGTGAGGACGGCGGGGAGCTGTTTTTT.

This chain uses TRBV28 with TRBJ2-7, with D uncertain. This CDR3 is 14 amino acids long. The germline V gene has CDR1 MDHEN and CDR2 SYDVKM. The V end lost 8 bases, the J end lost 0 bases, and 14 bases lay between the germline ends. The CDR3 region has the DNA TGTGCCAGCTATTCCCCCGCAGGCTCCTACGAGCAGTACTTC. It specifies CASYSPAGSYEQYF.

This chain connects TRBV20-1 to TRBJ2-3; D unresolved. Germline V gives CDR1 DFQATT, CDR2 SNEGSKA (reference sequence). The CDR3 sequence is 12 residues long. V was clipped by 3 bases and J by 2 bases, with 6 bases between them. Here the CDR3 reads CSARVDTDTQYF. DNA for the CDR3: TGCAGTGCTAGGGTTGACACAGATACGCAGTATTTT.

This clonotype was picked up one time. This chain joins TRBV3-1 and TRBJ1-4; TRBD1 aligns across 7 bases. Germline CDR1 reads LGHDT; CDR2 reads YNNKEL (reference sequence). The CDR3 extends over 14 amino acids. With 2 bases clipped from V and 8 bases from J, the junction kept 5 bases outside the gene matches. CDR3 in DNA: TGTGCCAGCAGCCAACCCGGGACAGTGGAAAAACTGTTTTTT. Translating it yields CASSQPGTVEKLFF.

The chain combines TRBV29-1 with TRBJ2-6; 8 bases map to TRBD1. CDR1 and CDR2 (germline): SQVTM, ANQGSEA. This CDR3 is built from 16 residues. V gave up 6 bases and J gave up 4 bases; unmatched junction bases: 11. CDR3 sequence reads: CSVLQGAGKGANVLTF. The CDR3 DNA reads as TGCAGCGTCTTGCAGGGGGCAGGCAAGGGGGCCAACGTCCTGACTTTC.

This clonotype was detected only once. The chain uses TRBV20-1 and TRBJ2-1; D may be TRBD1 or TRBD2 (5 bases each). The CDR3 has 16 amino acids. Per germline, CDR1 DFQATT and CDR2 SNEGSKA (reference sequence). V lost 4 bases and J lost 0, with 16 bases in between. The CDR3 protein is CSATHPGPSSYNEQFF. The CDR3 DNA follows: TGCAGTGCTACACATCCGGGGCCGAGCTCCTACAATGAGCAGTTCTTC.

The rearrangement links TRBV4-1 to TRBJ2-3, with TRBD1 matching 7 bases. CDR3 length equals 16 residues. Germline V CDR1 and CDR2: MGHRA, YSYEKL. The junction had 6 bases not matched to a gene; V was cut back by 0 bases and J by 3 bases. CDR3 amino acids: CASSQDYRGRTDTQYF. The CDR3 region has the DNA TGCGCCAGCAGCCAAGACTACAGGGGCCGTACAGATACGCAGTATTTT.

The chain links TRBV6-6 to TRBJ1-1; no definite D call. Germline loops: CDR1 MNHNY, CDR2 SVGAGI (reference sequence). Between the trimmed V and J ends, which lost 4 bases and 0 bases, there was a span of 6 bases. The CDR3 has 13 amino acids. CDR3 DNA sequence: TGTGCCAGCAGTTCATCCCTGAACACTGAAGCTTTCTTT. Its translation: CASSSSLNTEAFF.

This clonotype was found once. CDR3 residues: CASSQSRVQGIINNQPQHF. CDR3 in DNA: TGCGCCAGCAGTCAATCGAGGGTACAGGGAATCATAAACAATCAGCCCCAGCATTTT. The rearrangement uses TRBV23-1 and TRBJ1-5; D is perhaps TRBD1 (6 bases). TRBV23-1 is an ORF; its function is uncertain. V dropped 0 bases and J dropped 3 bases, with 21 bases sitting between them. The CDR3 totals 19 residues.

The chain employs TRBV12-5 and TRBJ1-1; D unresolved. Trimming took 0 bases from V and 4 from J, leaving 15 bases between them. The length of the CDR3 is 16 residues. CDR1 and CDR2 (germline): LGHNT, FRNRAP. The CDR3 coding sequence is TGTGCTAGTGGTTTGGTTAAAGCGGGTTTGAGCACTGAAGCTTTCTTT. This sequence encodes CASGLVKAGLSTEAFF.

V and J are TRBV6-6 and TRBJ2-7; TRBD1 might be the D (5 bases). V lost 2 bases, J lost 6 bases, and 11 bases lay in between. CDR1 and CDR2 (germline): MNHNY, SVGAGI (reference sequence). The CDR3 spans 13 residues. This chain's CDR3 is CASSYPGQGEQYF. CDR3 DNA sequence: TGTGCCAGCAGTTACCCAGGGCAGGGCGAGCAGTACTTC.

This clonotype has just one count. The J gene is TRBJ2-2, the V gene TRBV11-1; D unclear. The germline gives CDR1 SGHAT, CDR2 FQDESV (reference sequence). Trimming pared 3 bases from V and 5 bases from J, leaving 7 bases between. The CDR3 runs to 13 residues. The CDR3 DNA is TGTGCCAGCAGCTTTGGTAGGACCGGGGAGCTGTTTTTT. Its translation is CASSFGRTGELFF.

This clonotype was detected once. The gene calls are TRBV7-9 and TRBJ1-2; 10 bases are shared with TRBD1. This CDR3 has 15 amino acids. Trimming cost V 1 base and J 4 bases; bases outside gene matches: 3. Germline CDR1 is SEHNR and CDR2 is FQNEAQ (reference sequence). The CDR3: CASSLDRDRGYGYTF. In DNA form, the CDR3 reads TGTGCCAGCAGCTTAGACCGGGACAGGGGCTATGGCTACACCTTC.